A selection of T cell receptor beta chains follows, all from one sample in a study of CD8 T cells in ankylosing spondylitis. TCRdb itself ran the 5' RACE reads through MiXCR, one entry per CDR3 protein. The sample comprises about 220,000 distinct CDR3 sequences, roughly 24% of which are singletons, and less than 8.5% rests with the top ten. The sample consisted of blood, either unsorted or a sorted T cell fraction (not recorded which). These receptor sequences come from a male donor with ankylosing spondylitis or in good health (not recorded which). Both conserved end residues are part of each CDR3. D genes are given only for firm matches. The size entry is marked missing in some rows and otherwise reads once, few, many or a size class.

j_gene: TRBJ1-1
abundance: many
d_gene: NA
v_gene: TRBV29-1
CDR3nt: TGCAGCGTTGTAGAAGAACAGTTTAACACTGAAGCTTTCTTT
CDR3aa: CSVVEEQFNTEAFF

j_gene: TRBJ2-1
abundance: NA
d_gene: NA
v_gene: TRBV29-1
CDR3nt: TGCAGCGTTGAAGAGTCACAGGTTCTTACCGGCAGGAATGAGCAGTTCTTC
CDR3aa: CSVEESQVLTGRNEQFF

j_gene: TRBJ2-3
abundance: many
d_gene: NA
v_gene: TRBV5-1
CDR3nt: TGCGCCAGCAGCTGGGGGCTTGAGTCCGATACGCAGTATTTT
CDR3aa: CASSWGLESDTQYF

j_gene: TRBJ2-3
abundance: many
d_gene: NA
v_gene: TRBV29-1
CDR3nt: TGCAGCGTTGAAGACGGGCGAAAGGGCACAGATACGCAGTATTTT
CDR3aa: CSVEDGRKGTDTQYF

j_gene: TRBJ2-1
abundance: few
d_gene: TRBD1
v_gene: TRBV5-1
CDR3nt: TGCGCCAGCAGCTCCAGGACAGGGGGTGAGCAGTTCTTC
CDR3aa: CASSSRTGGEQFF

j_gene: TRBJ1-2
abundance: many
d_gene: TRBD1
v_gene: TRBV29-1
CDR3nt: TGCAGCGTTGCGCAGGGGGACTATGGCTACACCTTC
CDR3aa: CSVAQGDYGYTF

j_gene: TRBJ2-4
abundance: once
d_gene: NA
v_gene: TRBV12-3/TRBV12-4
CDR3nt: TGTGCCAGCAGTTTGATTGGGTCGAACATTCAGTACTTC
CDR3aa: CASSLIGSNIQYF

j_gene: TRBJ1-1
abundance: NA
d_gene: NA
v_gene: TRBV12-3/TRBV12-4
CDR3nt: TGTGCCAGCAGTCCGTCTCGAACTGAAGCTTTCTTT
CDR3aa: CASSPSRTEAFF

j_gene: TRBJ2-3
abundance: few
d_gene: NA
v_gene: TRBV27
CDR3nt: TGTGCCAGCAGTTTGATGCAGGGAGGAGATACGCAGTATTTT
CDR3aa: CASSLMQGGDTQYF

j_gene: TRBJ2-6
abundance: many
d_gene: NA
v_gene: TRBV12-3/TRBV12-4
CDR3nt: TGTGCCAGCAGTCGGCAGGGTCCTGCTGGGGCCAACGTCCTGACTTTC
CDR3aa: CASSRQGPAGANVLTF

j_gene: TRBJ2-1
abundance: NA
d_gene: NA
v_gene: TRBV25-1
CDR3nt: TGTGCCAGCAGGGATCAAGGGAGACCCTACAATGAGCAGTTCTTC
CDR3aa: CASRDQGRPYNEQFF

j_gene: TRBJ2-3
abundance: many
d_gene: TRBD2
v_gene: TRBV10-3
CDR3nt: TGTGCCATCAGTGATGTATCGGGCGAGCTAGCGGGAGATACGCAGTATTTT
CDR3aa: CAISDVSGELAGDTQYF

j_gene: TRBJ2-3
abundance: many
d_gene: NA
v_gene: TRBV20-1
CDR3nt: TGCAGTCTTCGGATACCAAGCACAGATACGCAGTATTTT
CDR3aa: CSLRIPSTDTQYF

j_gene: TRBJ1-5
abundance: many
d_gene: NA
v_gene: TRBV20-1
CDR3nt: TGCAGTGCTAGAGTAGCTGGGAGGACGAGCAATCAGCCCCAGCATTTT
CDR3aa: CSARVAGRTSNQPQHF

j_gene: TRBJ2-4
abundance: NA
d_gene: TRBD2
v_gene: TRBV20-1
CDR3nt: TGCAGTGCTAGGGGGGGGAACATTCAGTACTTC
CDR3aa: CSARGGNIQYF

j_gene: TRBJ1-5
abundance: NA
d_gene: TRBD1
v_gene: TRBV20-1
CDR3nt: TGCAGTGCTAACAGGGGAGGAAACAATCAGCCCCAGCATTTT
CDR3aa: CSANRGGNNQPQHF

j_gene: TRBJ1-1
abundance: many
d_gene: TRBD1
v_gene: TRBV12-3/TRBV12-4
CDR3nt: TGTGCCAGCAGTTCACAGGGGGCGAACACTGAAGCTTTCTTT
CDR3aa: CASSSQGANTEAFF

j_gene: TRBJ1-2
abundance: many
d_gene: NA
v_gene: TRBV5-5
CDR3nt: TGTGCCAGCAGCCCGCGACCCGGGACATACTATGGCTACACCTTC
CDR3aa: CASSPRPGTYYGYTF

j_gene: TRBJ2-7
abundance: many
d_gene: NA
v_gene: TRBV5-1
CDR3nt: TGCGCCAGCAGCCTCTGGACGGGCCCCGAGCAGTACTTC
CDR3aa: CASSLWTGPEQYF